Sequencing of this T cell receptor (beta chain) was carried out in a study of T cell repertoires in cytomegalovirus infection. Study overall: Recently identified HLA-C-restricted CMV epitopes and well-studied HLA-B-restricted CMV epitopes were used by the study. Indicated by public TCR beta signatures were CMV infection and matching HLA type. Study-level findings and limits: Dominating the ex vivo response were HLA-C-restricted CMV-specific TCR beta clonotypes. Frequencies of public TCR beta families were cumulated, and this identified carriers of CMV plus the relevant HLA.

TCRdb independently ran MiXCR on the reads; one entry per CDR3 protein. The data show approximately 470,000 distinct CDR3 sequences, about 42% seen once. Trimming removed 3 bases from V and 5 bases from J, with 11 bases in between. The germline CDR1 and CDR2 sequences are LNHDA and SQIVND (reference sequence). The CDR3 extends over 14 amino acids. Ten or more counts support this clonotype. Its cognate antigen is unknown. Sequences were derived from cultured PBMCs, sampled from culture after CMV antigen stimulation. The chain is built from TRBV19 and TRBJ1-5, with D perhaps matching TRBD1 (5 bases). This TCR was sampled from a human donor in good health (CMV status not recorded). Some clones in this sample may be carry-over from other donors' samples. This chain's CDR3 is CASSIYGGDQPQHF. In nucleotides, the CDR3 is TGTGCCAGTAGTATCTATGGGGGAGATCAGCCCCAGCATTTT.